This T cell receptor (beta chain) came from a study of spatial heterogeneity in lung cancer. A distinct unique molecular identifier was carried by each TCR cDNA molecule. TCRdb ran MiXCR on the 5' RACE reads and lists one entry per CDR3 protein. The sample consists of approximately 25,000 distinct CDR3 sequences, over 3% of them appearing once. Germline values: CDR1 SNHLY, CDR2 FYNNEI. Trimming removed 5 bases from V and 0 bases from J, with 8 bases in between. CDR3 size: 15 residues. Time point reported: sample taken at primary tumor resection. The input material, whole RNA from tumor, nontumor lung or frozen PBMC, was sequenced unsorted. Many counts were recorded for this clonotype.

The chain employs TRBV2 and TRBJ2-6; weak D call: TRBD1 (5 bases). This specimen was PBMCs, taken at surgery. This clonotype was sampled from a female donor with early-stage non-small cell lung cancer. Here the CDR3 reads CASSPDSSGANVLTF. The CDR3, as DNA: TGTGCCAGCAGTCCAGACAGCTCTGGGGCCAACGTCCTGACTTTC.